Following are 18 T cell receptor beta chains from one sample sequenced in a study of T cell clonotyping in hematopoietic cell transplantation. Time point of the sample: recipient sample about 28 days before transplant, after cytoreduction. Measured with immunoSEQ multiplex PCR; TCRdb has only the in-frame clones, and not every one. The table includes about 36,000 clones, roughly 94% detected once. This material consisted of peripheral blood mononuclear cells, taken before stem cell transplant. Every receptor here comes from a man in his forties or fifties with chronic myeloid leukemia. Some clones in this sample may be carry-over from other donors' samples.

This chain's CDR3 is CAWTGRMNTEAFF. CDR3 coding DNA: TGTGCCTGGACAGGGAGGATGAACACTGAAGCTTTCTTT. The V gene is TRBV30, the J gene TRBJ1-1; D is possibly TRBD1 (5 bases). The CDR3 length is 13 residues. V was trimmed by 4 bases and J by 0 bases, leaving 9 bases between them. Germline CDR1 is GTSNPN and CDR2 is SVGIG (reference sequence).

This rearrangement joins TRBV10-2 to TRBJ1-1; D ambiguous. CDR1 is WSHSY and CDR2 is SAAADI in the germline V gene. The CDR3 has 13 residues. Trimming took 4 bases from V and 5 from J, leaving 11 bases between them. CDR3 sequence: CASSAERWTEAFF. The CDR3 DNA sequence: TGCGCCAGCAGTGCGGAACGGTGGACTGAAGCTTTCTTT.

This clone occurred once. The CDR3: CASSLFRGQRNSPLHF. The CDR3 nucleotides are TGTGCCAGCAGTTTATTTCGAGGACAGAGAAATTCACCCCTCCACTTT. J is TRBJ1-6 and V is TRBV28; possible D gene TRBD1, 6 bases. V was shortened by 1 base and J by 7 bases, with 14 bases between the two germline ends. The CDR3 is 16 residues long. Germline V gives CDR1 MDHEN, CDR2 SYDVKM.

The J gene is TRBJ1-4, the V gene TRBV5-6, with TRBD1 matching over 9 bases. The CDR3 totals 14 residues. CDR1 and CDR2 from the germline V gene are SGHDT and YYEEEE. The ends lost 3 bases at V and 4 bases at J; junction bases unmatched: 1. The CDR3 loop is CASSSDRGNEKLFF. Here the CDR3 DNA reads TGTGCCAGCAGCTCGGACAGGGGTAATGAAAAACTGTTTTTT.

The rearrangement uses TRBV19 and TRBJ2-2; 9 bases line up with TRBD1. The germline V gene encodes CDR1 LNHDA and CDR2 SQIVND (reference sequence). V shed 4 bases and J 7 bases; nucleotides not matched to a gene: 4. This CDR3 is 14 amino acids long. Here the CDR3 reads CASSRDRAGGELFF. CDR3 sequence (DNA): TGTGCCAGTAGTAGGGACAGGGCCGGCGGGGAGCTGTTTTTT.

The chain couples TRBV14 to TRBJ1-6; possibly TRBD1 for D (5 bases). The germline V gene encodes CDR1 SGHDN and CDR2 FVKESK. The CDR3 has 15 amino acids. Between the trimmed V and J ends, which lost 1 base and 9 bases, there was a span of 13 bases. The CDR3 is CASSQARVFSSPLHF. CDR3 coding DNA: TGTGCCAGCAGCCAAGCCAGGGTTTTTAGTTCACCCCTCCACTTT. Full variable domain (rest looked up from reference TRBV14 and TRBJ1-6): EAGVTQFPSHSVIEKGQTVTLRCDPISGHDNLYWYRRVMGKEIKFLLHFVKESKQDESGMPNNRFLAERTGGTYSTLKVQPAELEDSGVYFCASSQARVFSSPLHFGNGTRLTVT.

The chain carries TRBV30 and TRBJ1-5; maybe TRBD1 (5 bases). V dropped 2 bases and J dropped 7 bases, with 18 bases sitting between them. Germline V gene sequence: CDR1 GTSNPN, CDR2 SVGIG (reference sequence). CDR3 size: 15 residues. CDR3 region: CAWSLAGLSGQPQHF. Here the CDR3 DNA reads TGTGCCTGGAGTTTGGCAGGGTTATCGGGACAGCCCCAGCATTTT. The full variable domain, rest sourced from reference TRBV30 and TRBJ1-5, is SQTIHQWPATLVQPVGSPLSLECTVEGTSNPNLYWYRQAAGRGLQLLFYSVGIGQISSEVPQNLSASRPQDRQFILSSKKLLLSDSGFYLCAWSLAGLSGQPQHFGDGTRLSIL.

CDR3 DNA: TGTGCCAGCCAGGGGGCAGGGGGTGCGAACACCGGGGAGCTGTTTTTT. Translated: CASQGAGGANTGELFF. The chain carries TRBV6-6 and TRBJ2-2; 8 bases line up with TRBD1. The CDR3 has 16 amino acids. V was pared by 8 bases and J by 0 bases, with 8 bases of the junction left unmatched. CDR1 is MNHNY, CDR2 SVGAGI, per germline (reference sequence).

The CDR3 DNA sequence: TGTGCCAGCAGCCGCCCTAGCCTAGGGGACACTGAAGCTTTCTTT. Translated, it gives CASSRPSLGDTEAFF. The chain combines TRBV5-6 with TRBJ1-1, with a possible D match to TRBD1 (5 bases). With 4 bases removed from V and 3 bases from J, the gap between germline ends came to 16 bases. CDR1 SGHDT and CDR2 YYEEEE come from the germline V gene. This CDR3 comprises 15 residues. The variable domain in full, completed from reference TRBV5-6 and TRBJ1-1, reads DAGVTQSPTHLIKTRGQQVTLRCSPKSGHDTVSWYQQALGQGPQFIFQYYEEEERQRGNFPDRFSGHQFPNYSSELNVNALLLGDSALYLCASSRPSLGDTEAFFGQGTRLTVV.

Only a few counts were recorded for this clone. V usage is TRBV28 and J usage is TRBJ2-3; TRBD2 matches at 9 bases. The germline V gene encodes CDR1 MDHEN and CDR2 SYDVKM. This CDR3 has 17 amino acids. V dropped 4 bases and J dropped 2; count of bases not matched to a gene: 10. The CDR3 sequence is CASSSPLRLADTDTQYF. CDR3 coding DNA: TGTGCCAGCAGTTCTCCTTTGAGACTAGCGGACACAGATACGCAGTATTTT.

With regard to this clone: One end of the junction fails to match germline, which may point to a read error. The CDR3 reads CASSFLAGYEQYF. The CDR3, as DNA: TGTGCTAGCAGCTTCCTCGCCGGGTACGAGCAGTACTTC. The V and J genes are TRBV7-7 and TRBJ2-7; D is ambiguous. Germline CDR1 SSHAT, CDR2 FNYEAQ (reference sequence). The length of the CDR3 is 13 residues.

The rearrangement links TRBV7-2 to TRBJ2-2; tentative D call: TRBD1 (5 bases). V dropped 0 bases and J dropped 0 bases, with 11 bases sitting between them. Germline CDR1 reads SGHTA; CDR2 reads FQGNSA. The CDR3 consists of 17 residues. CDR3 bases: TGTGCCAGCAGCTTAGCGCGAGGACAACCGAACACCGGGGAGCTGTTTTTT. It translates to CASSLARGQPNTGELFF.

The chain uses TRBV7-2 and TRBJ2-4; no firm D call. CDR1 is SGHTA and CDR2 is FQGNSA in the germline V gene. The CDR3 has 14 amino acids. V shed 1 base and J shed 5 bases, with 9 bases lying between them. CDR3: CASSLGVSENIQYF. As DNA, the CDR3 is TGTGCCAGCAGCTTAGGAGTATCAGAAAACATTCAGTACTTC.

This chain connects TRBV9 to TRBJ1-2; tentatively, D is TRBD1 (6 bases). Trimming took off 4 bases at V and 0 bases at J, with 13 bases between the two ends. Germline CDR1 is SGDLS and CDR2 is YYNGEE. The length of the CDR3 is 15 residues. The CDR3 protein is CASSPRDTTNYGYTF. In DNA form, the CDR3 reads TGTGCCAGCAGCCCCCGGGACACCACTAACTATGGCTACACCTTC.

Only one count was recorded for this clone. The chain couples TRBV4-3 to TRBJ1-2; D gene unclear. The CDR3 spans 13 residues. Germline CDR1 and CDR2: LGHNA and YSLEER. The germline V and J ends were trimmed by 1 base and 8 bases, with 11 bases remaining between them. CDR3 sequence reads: CASSQGGRRGYTF. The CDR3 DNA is TGCGCCAGCAGCCAAGGAGGCCGAAGGGGCTACACCTTC.

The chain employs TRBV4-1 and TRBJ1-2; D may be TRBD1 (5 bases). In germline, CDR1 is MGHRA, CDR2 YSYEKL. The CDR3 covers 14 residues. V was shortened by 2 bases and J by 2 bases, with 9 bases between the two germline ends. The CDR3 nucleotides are TGCGCCAGCAGCCAAACGACAGAGAACTATGGCTACACCTTC. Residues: CASSQTTENYGYTF.

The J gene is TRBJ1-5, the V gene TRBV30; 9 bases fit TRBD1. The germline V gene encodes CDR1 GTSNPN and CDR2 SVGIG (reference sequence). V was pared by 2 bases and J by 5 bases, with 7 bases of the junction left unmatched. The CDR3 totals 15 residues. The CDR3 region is CAWSSGTGFHQPQHF. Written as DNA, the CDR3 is TGTGCCTGGAGTTCCGGGACAGGGTTCCATCAGCCCCAGCATTTT.

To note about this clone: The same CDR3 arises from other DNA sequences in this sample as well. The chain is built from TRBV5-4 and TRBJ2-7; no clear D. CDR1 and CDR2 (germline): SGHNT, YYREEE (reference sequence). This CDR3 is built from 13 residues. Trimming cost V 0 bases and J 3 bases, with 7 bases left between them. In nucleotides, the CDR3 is TGTGCCAGCAGCTTGGGGCAGAGCTACGAGCAGTACTTC. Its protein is CASSLGQSYEQYF.